This TCR beta chain was identified in a study of T cells after yellow fever vaccination. Template switching by 5'RACE produced TCR cDNA, adding a universal primer site and UMIs. TCRdb fed the 5' RACE reads into MiXCR, producing one record per CDR3 protein. The sample shows about 500,000 distinct CDR3 sequences, 17% of them seen only once. V dropped 5 bases and J dropped 9 bases, with 12 bases sitting between them. Germline V gene sequence: CDR1 SGHTA, CDR2 FQGNSA. This CDR3 has 12 residues. This chain connects TRBV7-2 to TRBJ2-3; D is uncertain. This sequence originates from a young man who received the YFV17D yellow fever vaccine. Sequences were derived from PBMCs, sampled 5 days after the first yellow fever vaccination. This CDR3 reads CASSPRPSTQYF. The CDR3 bases are TGTGCCAGCAGCCCGCGGCCTTCGACGCAGTATTTT.